Sequencing of this TCR beta chain was carried out in a study of CD8+ T cells in alopecia areata. Turning to the study itself: In an open-label trial, patients got 5 to 10 mg tofacitinib twice daily. Tofacitinib ran 6 to 18 months, followed by 6 months off drug.

Specified treatment: oral pan-JAK inhibitor, 5-10 mg twice daily. Trimming cost V 0 bases and J 0 bases, with 12 bases left between them. Looked up from germline, CDR1 is LGHNA and CDR2 is YNFKEQ. This CDR3 spans 17 amino acids. cDNA serving as the sequencing template came from extracted, reverse transcribed RNA. Using immunoSEQ multiplex PCR, the repertoire was profiled, and TCRdb retains in-frame clones only, with some absent. The table shows 200,000 to 250,000 clones, with around three fifths occurring only once. Findings of the study overall: Higher clonality than in normal scalp was seen in lesional scalp, especially alopecia totalis/universalis. Throughout tofacitinib, many expanded lesional clones continued to persist in scalp and blood.

Only a few counts were recorded for this clone. Antigen: not known. The source was CD4+ T cells sorted from blood, collected at week 4, from a patient treated with tofacitinib. The rearrangement joins TRBV4-2 to TRBJ1-3, with D tentatively TRBD1 (5 bases). The receptor was derived from a human donor with alopecia areata. The CDR3 loop reads CASSQDRGAHSGNTIYF. The CDR3 coding sequence is TGTGCCAGCAGCCAAGATCGCGGGGCCCACTCTGGAAACACCATATATTTT.